This TCR beta chain was sequenced in a study of vaccination and CD4 T cells after COVID-19. Study summary: Sampling post-COVID took place a median approximately 100 days after diagnosis (range 35 to 161). Post-vaccine specimens were obtained a median roughly 70 days after dose two (range 14 to 241). Three convalescent patients were sampled post-vaccination (at day 14 and at days 161 to 241).

The time point here: late sampling 161 to 241 days after vaccination in a few convalescent patients. There were positive PCR dates ranging from March to December 2020, all predating US Alpha, Beta and Delta variants. Each CDR3 protein is one row after TCRdb ran MiXCR on the PCR reads. Found here are 26,000 or so distinct CDR3 sequences, roughly 50% of them singletons; the top ten hold 5.8%. The origin of this receptor is a human donor who had recovered from COVID-19. Source: CD4+ T cells from blood, taken about 7 months after SARS-CoV-2 vaccination.

The CDR3 nucleotides are TGCAGTGCTGCCGGAGGGACGGAATATAATTCACCCCTCCACTTT. Translation gives CSAAGGTEYNSPLHF. V usage is TRBV20-1 and J usage is TRBJ1-6; tentatively, D is TRBD1 (5 bases). The CDR3 is 15 amino acids. Per germline, CDR1 DFQATT and CDR2 SNEGSKA (reference sequence). V lost 5 bases and J lost 4, with 15 bases in between.